This is a list of T cell receptor beta chains from one sample in a study of blood T cell repertoires in COVID-19. Some clones are missing from TCRdb's copy, which holds only in-frame ones; the method was immunoSEQ multiplex PCR. The table lists 68,000 or so clones, roughly nine tenths of them singletons. The sequenced sample was peripheral blood. The receptors come from a man aged 45-65 years with acute or convalescent COVID-19. Each CDR3 is given with its conserved first and last residue. A D gene is named only where the DNA matches it firmly. Expanded clones are given a class, and other clones once, few, many or no size at all.

>TRBV5-6|TRBD2|18|TRBJ2-2|-
CASSSYLKGLDNTGELFF
TGTGCCAGCAGTTCCTATCTCAAGGGACTAGATAACACCGGGGAGCTGTTTTTT
>TRBV10-3|-|16|TRBJ1-6|-
CAISIHDPSYNSPLHF
TGTGCCATCAGCATACATGATCCCTCCTATAATTCACCCCTCCACTTT
>TRBV5-4|-|15|TRBJ1-5|few
CASSYGGGIDQPQHF
TGTGCCAGCAGCTACGGCGGGGGAATCGATCAGCCCCAGCATTTT
>TRBV5-4|-|15|TRBJ2-7|-
CASSLNGGPSGEQYF
TGTGCCAGCAGCTTGAACGGGGGGCCCTCTGGCGAGCAGTACTTC
>TRBV3-1/TRBV3-2|TRBD2|15|TRBJ2-2|few
CASSPLAGESGELFF
TGTGCCAGCAGCCCCCTAGCGGGAGAGAGCGGGGAGCTGTTTTTT
>TRBV13|-|16|TRBJ2-1|-
CASSFNPGETYNEQFF
TGTGCCAGCAGCTTTAACCCAGGGGAAACCTACAATGAGCAGTTCTTC
>TRBV9|TRBD2|18|TRBJ2-2|-
CASSPAGGGRVDTGELFF
TGTGCCAGCAGCCCAGCGGGAGGGGGCCGGGTAGACACCGGGGAGCTGTTTTTT
>TRBV28|TRBD2|15|TRBJ2-1|-
CASSRLAGRYNEQFF
TGTGCCAGCTCCAGACTAGCGGGACGCTACAATGAGCAGTTCTTC
>TRBV7-2|TRBD1|14|TRBJ2-5|-
CASSLGQGAETQYF
TGTGCCAGCAGCTTGGGACAGGGGGCCGAGACCCAGTACTTC
>TRBV18|-|13|TRBJ2-1|-
CASSPPSANEQFF
TGTGCCAGCTCACCTCCTAGCGCAAATGAGCAGTTCTTC
>TRBV10-3|TRBD2|13|TRBJ2-1|-
CAISESGRAEQFF
TGTGCCATCAGTGAGTCGGGGAGGGCTGAGCAGTTCTTC
>TRBV28|-|15|TRBJ1-5|-
CASSLGAILNQPQHF
TGTGCCAGCAGTTTAGGGGCCATCCTCAATCAGCCCCAGCATTTT
>TRBV24-1|TRBD1|13|TRBJ2-2|-
CATAQGEVGELFF
TGTGCCACGGCACAGGGGGAGGTCGGGGAGCTGTTTTTT
>TRBV6-1|-|14|TRBJ1-5|-
CASSEAGAGQPQHF
TGTGCCAGCAGTGAAGCGGGTGCGGGTCAGCCCCAGCATTTT
>TRBV30|-|13|TRBJ2-1|-
CAWSREVMNEQFF
TGTGCCTGGAGTCGTGAGGTTATGAATGAGCAGTTCTTC
>TRBV7-3|-|15|TRBJ2-7|-
CASSLMAGIGYEQYF
TGTGCCAGCAGCTTAATGGCGGGAATCGGGTACGAGCAGTACTTC
>TRBV30|-|14|TRBJ1-1|-
CAWSDTGFGTEAFF
TGTGCCTGGAGTGATACAGGGTTTGGCACTGAAGCTTTCTTT
>TRBV2|TRBD2|15|TRBJ2-7|once
CASSGRLAGAYEQYF
TGTGCCAGCAGTGGACGACTAGCGGGAGCCTACGAGCAGTACTTC
>TRBV4-2|-|14|TRBJ2-7|-
CASSQEQGDYEQYF
TGTGCCAGCAGCCAAGAACAGGGCGACTACGAGCAGTACTTC
>TRBV2|-|13|TRBJ1-1|-
CASSMGGNTEAFF
TGTGCCAGCAGTATGGGGGGGAACACTGAAGCTTTCTTT
>TRBV11-1|TRBD1|16|TRBJ2-5|-
CASDTGVSGRQETQYF
TGTGCCAGCGACACAGGGGTGAGTGGCCGCCAAGAGACCCAGTACTTC
>TRBV24-1|-|16|TRBJ1-5|-
CATSEAGRDSNQPQHF
TGTGCCACCAGTGAAGCCGGTCGTGATAGCAATCAGCCCCAGCATTTT
>TRBV25-1|-|16|TRBJ2-6|once
CASSERNGPGANVLTF
TGTGCCAGCAGTGAAAGAAACGGTCCTGGGGCCAACGTCCTGACTTTC
>TRBV24-1|-|19|TRBJ2-2|once
CATSDSPRIGQGTTGELFF
TGTGCCACCAGTGATTCCCCTAGGATCGGGCAGGGAACAACCGGGGAGCTGTTTTTT
>TRBV6-2/TRBV6-3|TRBD2|14|TRBJ2-3|-
CASSALRGIDTQYF
TGTGCCAGCAGTGCCCTGCGGGGGATAGATACGCAGTATTTT
>TRBV28|-|14|TRBJ1-6|-
CASRSTSYNSPLHF
TGTGCCAGCAGATCCACGAGCTATAATTCACCCCTCCACTTT
>TRBV5-1|TRBD1|15|TRBJ1-6|few
CASNPMGQGNSPLHF
TGCGCCAGCAACCCGATGGGACAGGGGAATTCACCCCTCCACTTT
>TRBV28|TRBD1|15|TRBJ2-5|few
CASRTPTGFPETQYF
TGTGCCAGCAGAACGCCGACAGGGTTCCCAGAGACCCAGTACTTC
>TRBV11-3|-|16|TRBJ2-3|-
CASSRQTATSTDTQYF
TGTGCCAGCAGCCGTCAGACGGCGACTAGCACAGATACGCAGTATTTT
>TRBV7-9|-|14|TRBJ2-1|once
CASSLDRGLHEQFF
TGTGCCAGCAGCTTAGACCGCGGTTTGCATGAGCAGTTCTTC
>TRBV7-9|-|16|TRBJ2-3|-
CASSSSDSSSTDTQYF
TGTGCCAGCAGCTCCTCGGACTCCTCTAGCACAGATACGCAGTATTTT
>TRBV6-1|-|16|TRBJ1-2|-
CASSEALGGGAFGYTF
TGTGCCAGCAGTGAAGCCTTAGGGGGGGGCGCGTTCGGCTACACCTTC
>TRBV5-4|TRBD1|15|TRBJ2-5|-
CASSSRQGPQETQYF
TGTGCCAGCAGCTCCAGACAGGGCCCCCAAGAGACCCAGTACTTC
>TRBV5-1|-|15|TRBJ2-7|-
CASSLAGLAGGEQYF
TGCGCCAGCAGCTTGGCCGGCCTAGCTGGAGGCGAGCAGTACTTC
>TRBV7-2|TRBD2|16|TRBJ2-3|-
CASSKPGLAGVNTQYF
TGTGCCAGCAGCAAACCGGGACTAGCGGGAGTAAATACGCAGTATTTT
>TRBV7-2|-|18|TRBJ1-2|once
CASSPSAFAMLANYGYTF
TGTGCCAGCAGCCCCTCTGCCTTTGCTATGTTAGCTAACTATGGCTACACCTTC
>TRBV19|-|14|TRBJ1-2|-
CASSILGHDYGYTF
TGTGCCAGTAGTATCCTGGGACACGACTATGGCTACACCTTC
>TRBV5-1|TRBD2|20|TRBJ2-3|-
CASRGGAFSGRASDTDTQYF
TGCGCCAGCAGAGGGGGGGCTTTTAGCGGGAGGGCCTCGGACACAGATACGCAGTATTTT
>TRBV3-1/TRBV3-2|-|18|TRBJ2-1|-
CASSRIRTHTSSYNEQFF
TGTGCCAGCAGCCGTATCAGGACACATACGAGCTCCTACAATGAGCAGTTCTTC
>TRBV5-5|-|13|TRBJ1-4|-
CASSTSTVEKLFF
TGTGCCAGCAGCACCTCCACAGTTGAAAAACTGTTTTTT
>TRBV7-2|-|15|TRBJ2-1|-
CASSFEQDPYNEQFF
TGTGCCAGCAGCTTCGAACAGGACCCCTACAATGAGCAGTTCTTC
>TRBV30|-|13|TRBJ1-1|-
CAWSSLVYTEAFF
TGTGCCTGGAGTTCCCTCGTGTACACTGAAGCTTTCTTT
>TRBV7-2|-|15|TRBJ2-1|-
CASSPLFRSYNEQFF
TGTGCCAGCAGCCCTCTCTTCCGCTCCTACAATGAGCAGTTCTTC
>TRBV19|-|14|TRBJ1-1|once
CASSLEEIGTEAFF
TGTGCCAGTAGTTTAGAGGAGATAGGCACTGAAGCTTTCTTT
>TRBV6-2/TRBV6-3|-|16|TRBJ1-3|-
CASSYRTRLSGNTIYF
TGTGCCAGCAGTTATCGCACAAGACTCTCTGGAAACACCATATATTTT
>TRBV5-1|-|15|TRBJ1-4|-
CASSVDSSYNEKLFF
TGCGCCAGCAGCGTTGACAGTTCGTATAATGAAAAACTGTTTTTT
>TRBV5-6|-|14|TRBJ1-1|-
CASSHLDRSSEAFF
TGTGCCAGCAGCCACTTAGACAGATCTAGTGAAGCTTTCTTT
>TRBV12-3/TRBV12-4|-|12|TRBJ2-3|-
CASGPGGDTQYF
TGTGCCAGCGGCCCCGGCGGTGATACGCAGTATTTT
>TRBV11-3|TRBD1|15|TRBJ2-2|-
CASSLRQGLTGELFF
TGTGCCAGCAGCTTAAGACAGGGCCTTACCGGGGAGCTGTTTTTT
>TRBV4-1|-|17|TRBJ1-1|-
CASSQDGQGIMNTEAFF
TGCGCCAGCAGCCAAGATGGGCAGGGAATTATGAACACTGAAGCTTTCTTT
>TRBV5-1|-|15|TRBJ1-1|few
CASTHQASGGTEAFF
TGCGCCAGCACCCATCAGGCCAGCGGAGGAACTGAAGCTTTCTTT
>TRBV28|TRBD1|16|TRBJ2-5|-
CASSSVETGARWTQYF
TGTGCCAGCAGTTCGGTGGAGACAGGGGCTCGTTGGACCCAGTACTTC
>TRBV19|TRBD2|17|TRBJ2-3|-
CASSIQLADLSTDTQYF
TGTGCCAGTAGTATCCAGCTAGCGGACCTAAGCACAGATACGCAGTATTTT
>TRBV28|-|13|TRBJ1-1|-
CASSLTLNTEAFF
TGTGCCAGCAGTCTGACTCTGAACACTGAAGCTTTCTTT